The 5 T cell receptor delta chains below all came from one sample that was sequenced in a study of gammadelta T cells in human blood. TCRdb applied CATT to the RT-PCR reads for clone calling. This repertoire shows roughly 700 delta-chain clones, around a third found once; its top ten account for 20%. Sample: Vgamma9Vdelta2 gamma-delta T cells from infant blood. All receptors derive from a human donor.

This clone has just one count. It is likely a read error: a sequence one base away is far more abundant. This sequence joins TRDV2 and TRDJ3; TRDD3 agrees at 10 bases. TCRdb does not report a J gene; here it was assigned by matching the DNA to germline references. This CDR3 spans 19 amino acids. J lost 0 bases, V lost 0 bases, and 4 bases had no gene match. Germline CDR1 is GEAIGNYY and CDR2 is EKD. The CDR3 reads CACDTVGDTISWDTRQMFF. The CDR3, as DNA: TGTGCCTGTGACACCGTGGGGGATACTATCTCCTGGGACACCCGACAGATGTTTTTC.

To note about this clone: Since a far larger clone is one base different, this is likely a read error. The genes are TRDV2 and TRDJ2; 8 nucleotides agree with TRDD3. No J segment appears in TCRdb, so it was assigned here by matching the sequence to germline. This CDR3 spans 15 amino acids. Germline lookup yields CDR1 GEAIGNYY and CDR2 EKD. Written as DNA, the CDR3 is TGTGCCCGTGACACCCTGGGGGATTTGACAGCACAACTCTTCTTT. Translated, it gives CARDTLGDLTAQLFF.

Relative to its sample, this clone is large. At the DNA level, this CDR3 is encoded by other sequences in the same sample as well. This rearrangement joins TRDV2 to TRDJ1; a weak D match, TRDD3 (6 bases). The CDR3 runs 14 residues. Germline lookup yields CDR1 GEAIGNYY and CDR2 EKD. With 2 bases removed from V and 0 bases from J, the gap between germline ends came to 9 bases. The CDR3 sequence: CACDKLGDTDKLIF. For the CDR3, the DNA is TGTGCCTGTGACAAGTTGGGGGACACCGATAAACTCATCTTT.

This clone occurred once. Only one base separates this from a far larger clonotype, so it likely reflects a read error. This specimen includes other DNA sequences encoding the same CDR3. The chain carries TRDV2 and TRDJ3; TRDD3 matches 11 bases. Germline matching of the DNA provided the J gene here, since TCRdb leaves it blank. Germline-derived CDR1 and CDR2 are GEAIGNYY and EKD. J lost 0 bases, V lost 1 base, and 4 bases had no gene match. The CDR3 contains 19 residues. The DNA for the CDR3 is TGTGCCTGTGACACTGGGGGATACGCGCTCTCCTGGGACACCCGACAGATGTTTTTC. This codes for CACDTGGYALSWDTRQMFF.

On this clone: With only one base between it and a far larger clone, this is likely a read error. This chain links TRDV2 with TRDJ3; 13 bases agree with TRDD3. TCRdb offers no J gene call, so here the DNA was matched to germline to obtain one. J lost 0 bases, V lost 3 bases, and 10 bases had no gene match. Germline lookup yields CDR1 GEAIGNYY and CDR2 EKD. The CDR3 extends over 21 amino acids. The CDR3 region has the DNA TGTGCCTGTGACCCTTTACTGGGGGATACGCATTGCTCCTGGGACACCCGACAGATGTTTTTC. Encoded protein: CACDPLLGDTHCSWDTRQMFF.